This record concerns one T cell receptor (beta chain) sequence. The target antigen is unknown. The sample belongs to a study of cytomegalovirus exposure and HLA in healthy donors. Study-wide results and limits: For most subjects, TCR beta sequences were reported to predict HLA-A and HLA-B alleles with accuracy. In a later analysis, HLA-C alleles had the fewest associated TCRs, DRB1 alleles the most.

This PCR relied on a set of 60 Vbeta primers and 13 Jbeta primers. The repertoire was sequenced with immunoSEQ multiplex PCR; TCRdb's copy has only in-frame clones and lacks some. This table holds under 150,000 clones, approximately 80% found once. J gave up 11 bases and V 1 base, and 8 bases lay outside the gene matches. Germline CDR1 is SGHTA and CDR2 is FQGTGA. The CDR3 consists of 14 residues. The chain has TRBV7-3 and TRBJ1-1; 9 bases are shared with TRBD1. This receptor was obtained from a woman aged 30 to 39 in good health and CMV-seropositive. Sequences were obtained from PBMCs. The CDR3 bases are TGTGCCAGCAGCTTAAATCCCGGGACAGGGTTGGCTTTCTTT. Translating gives CASSLNPGTGLAFF.